Shown below are 26 T cell receptor beta chains from a single sample sequenced in a study of shared clonotypes between healthy human individuals. TCRdb's table, derived via immunoSEQ multiplex PCR, lists solely in-frame clones and lacks some. The sample has millions of clones, over 85% seen once; the top ten hold around 0.14%. The specimen sequenced was naive CD4+ T cells sorted from blood. Subset meaning: CD45RA+ positively selected. Every receptor here comes from a man aged 18 to 30 in good health.

The chain joins TRBV5-4 to TRBJ1-1; TRBD1 is a possible D gene (6 bases). Germline CDR1 reads SGHNT; CDR2 reads YYREEE (reference sequence). The CDR3 loop spans 14 amino acids. V was trimmed by 0 bases and J by 5 bases, leaving 11 bases between them. The CDR3 loop reads CASSLVGGETEAFF. DNA for the CDR3: TGTGCCAGCAGCTTGGTAGGGGGGGAAACTGAAGCTTTCTTT.

The rearrangement uses TRBV5-1 and TRBJ1-1, with TRBD1 as a possible D gene (5 bases). CDR1 and CDR2 from the germline V gene are SGHRS and YFSETQ. The CDR3 is 13 amino acids. Trimming took 5 bases from V and 4 from J, leaving 12 bases between them. CDR3 amino acids: CASRDQGTTEAFF. DNA for the CDR3: TGCGCCAGCAGGGATCAGGGTACCACTGAAGCTTTCTTT.

V is TRBV27 and J is TRBJ2-1; maybe TRBD2 (6 bases). In germline, CDR1 is MNHEY, CDR2 SMNVEV (reference sequence). Trimming cost V 5 bases and J 3 bases, with 17 bases left between them. This CDR3 is 16 amino acids long. CDR3 nucleotide sequence: TGTGCCAGCAGTGGAAGGAGCGGGTTCGGCTACAATGAGCAGTTCTTC. Translating it yields CASSGRSGFGYNEQFF.

The chain couples TRBV30 to TRBJ1-3, with TRBD1 identical over 7 bases. The CDR3 runs to 14 residues. V shed 6 bases, J shed 0 bases, and the junction held 5 bases outside the gene matches. In germline, CDR1 is GTSNPN, CDR2 SVGIG (reference sequence). Written as DNA, the CDR3 is TGTGCCTGCGTGGACAGGAACTCTGGAAACACCATATATTTT. Translation: CACVDRNSGNTIYF.

The chain joins TRBV5-1 to TRBJ2-1, with 10 bases identical to TRBD1. The CDR3 is 14 residues long. The V gene's germline CDR1 is SGHRS and CDR2 YFSETQ. Germline trimming cut 4 bases from V and 5 bases from J; bases unmatched to any gene: 3. The CDR3 coding sequence is TGCGCCAGCAGCAAGGACAGGGGGGACAATGAGCAGTTCTTC. Translating gives CASSKDRGDNEQFF.

The chain joins TRBV28 to TRBJ1-6, with D possibly matching TRBD1 (5 bases). Germline V CDR1 and CDR2: MDHEN, SYDVKM. This CDR3 spans 11 amino acids. V dropped 6 bases and J dropped 15 bases, with 12 bases sitting between them. The CDR3 is CASSPGTNLHF. The CDR3 DNA is TGTGCCAGCAGCCCAGGGACCAACCTCCACTTT. The full variable domain, its missing parts supplied by reference TRBV28 and TRBJ1-6, is DVKVTQSSRYLVKRTGEKVFLECVQDMDHENMFWYRQDPGLGLRLIYFSYDVKMKEKGDIPEGYSVSREKKERFSLILESASTNQTSMYLCASSPGTNLHFGNGTRLTVT.

This chain links TRBV19 with TRBJ2-7; possibly TRBD1 for D (8 bases). The CDR3 is made up of 14 amino acids. Trimming left V 5 bases short and J 3 bases short, with 14 bases between. Germline V gives CDR1 LNHDA, CDR2 SQIVND (reference sequence). The CDR3 coding sequence is TGTGCCAGTAGTGAGCGGGACAGGCTCTACGAGCAGTACTTC. Residues: CASSERDRLYEQYF.

The CDR3 region has the DNA TGTGCCAGCTCACCACCCGCGGTGCAGACCCAGTACTTC. Protein: CASSPPAVQTQYF. The V gene is TRBV18, the J gene TRBJ2-5, with no clear D. CDR3 size: 13 residues. V was clipped by 0 bases and J by 6 bases, with 8 bases between them. Germline V gene sequence: CDR1 KGHSH, CDR2 LQKENI.

The CDR3 DNA reads as TGTGCCAGCAGCCCCTCCCTGTACAATGAGCAGTTCTTC. Its protein product is CASSPSLYNEQFF. The chain is built from TRBV11-2 and TRBJ2-1; D is undetermined. Trimming left V 5 bases short and J 4 bases short, with 9 bases between. This CDR3 spans 13 amino acids. CDR1 and CDR2 (germline): SGHAT, FQNNGV.

Details on this clone: This same CDR3 is encoded by further DNA sequences in the sample. The V and J genes are TRBV29-1 and TRBJ1-1, with D unresolved. The germline gives CDR1 SQVTM, CDR2 ANQGSEA. The CDR3 is 12 residues long. Trimming left V 4 bases short and J 2 bases short, with 8 bases between. The CDR3 sequence: CSVVRANTEAFF. The CDR3 DNA reads TGCAGCGTTGTTAGAGCAAACACTGAAGCTTTCTTT.

In its sample, this clone was seen once. V gene TRBV29-1 combines with J gene TRBJ1-2; 7 bases agree with TRBD1. Germline lookup yields CDR1 SQVTM and CDR2 ANQGSEA. Losses at the gene ends were 6 bases for V and 4 bases for J; bases not matched to a gene: 8. There are 13 residues in the CDR3. Here the CDR3 DNA reads TGCAGCGTCCGCACAGGGACAGCCTATGGCTACACCTTC. Residues: CSVRTGTAYGYTF. The full variable domain, its missing parts supplied by reference TRBV29-1 and TRBJ1-2, is SAVISQKPSRDICQRGTSLTIQCQVDSQVTMMFWYRQQPGQSLTLIATANQGSEATYESGFVIDKFPISRPNLTFSTLTVSNMSPEDSSIYLCSVRTGTAYGYTFGSGTRLTVV.

This chain links TRBV5-1 with TRBJ2-7, with unresolved D. Per germline, CDR1 SGHRS and CDR2 YFSETQ. The V and J ends lost 0 bases and 3 bases respectively, with 13 bases between them. This CDR3 spans 15 amino acids. The CDR3 nucleotides read TGCGCCAGCAGCTTGGAGTTCTGGGGTAACTACGAGCAGTACTTC. It yields the protein CASSLEFWGNYEQYF.

Note on this clone: The sample holds other DNA sequences that translate to the same CDR3. This sequence joins TRBV6-5 and TRBJ1-1; TRBD1 aligns across 10 bases. V was clipped by 9 bases and J by 5 bases; unmatched bases: 12. Germline V lookup: CDR1 MNHEY, CDR2 SVGAGI. The CDR3 totals 15 residues. The chain's CDR3 is CASSPPGQGVTEAFF. The CDR3 DNA sequence: TGTGCCAGTAGTCCTCCTGGACAGGGGGTAACTGAAGCTTTCTTT.

The J gene is TRBJ1-2, the V gene TRBV6-5, with D possibly TRBD1 on 5 matching bases. Trimming left V 6 bases short and J 2 bases short, with 16 bases between. The CDR3 sequence is 15 residues long. Germline CDR1 and CDR2: MNHEY and SVGAGI. This CDR3 reads CASRDGAGFNYGYTF. DNA for the CDR3: TGTGCCAGCAGGGACGGGGCAGGATTCAACTATGGCTACACCTTC.

The rearrangement uses TRBV28 and TRBJ1-2; D is uncertain. Trimming pared 3 bases from V and 4 bases from J, leaving 9 bases between. Germline lookup yields CDR1 MDHEN and CDR2 SYDVKM. CDR3 length equals 13 residues. CDR3 sequence (DNA): TGTGCCAGCAGTTTCCCAATACCCTATGGCTACACCTTC. It is translated as CASSFPIPYGYTF.

The V and J genes are TRBV15 and TRBJ2-1; 10 bases fit TRBD2. V lost 0 bases and J lost 1; bases outside the gene matches: 0. The CDR3 totals 16 residues. Germline V gene lookup returns CDR1 LNHNV and CDR2 YYDKDF (reference sequence). The CDR3 loop is CATSRELAGSYNEQFF. The CDR3 DNA reads as TGTGCCACCAGCAGAGAACTAGCGGGATCCTACAATGAGCAGTTCTTC. Looking up the rest from reference TRBV15 and TRBJ2-1 gives the full variable domain: DAMVIQNPRYQVTQFGKPVTLSCSQTLNHNVMYWYQQKSSQAPKLLFHYYDKDFNNEADTPDNFQSRRPNTSFCFLDIRSPGLGDTAMYLCATSRELAGSYNEQFFGPGTRLTVL.

The J gene is TRBJ1-5, the V gene TRBV11-2, with D uncertain. This CDR3 region has 14 residues. V was shortened by 0 bases and J by 3 bases, with 6 bases between the two germline ends. The germline CDR1 and CDR2 sequences are SGHAT and FQNNGV. For the CDR3, the DNA is TGTGCCAGCAGCTTAGAGGGAAACAATCAGCCCCAGCATTTT. It is translated as CASSLEGNNQPQHF.

For the CDR3, the DNA is TGTGCCAGCAGCCTGGGACTAACCTCGACGGGGGAGCTGTTTTTT. It yields the protein CASSLGLTSTGELFF. The chain links TRBV11-2 to TRBJ2-2; TRBD2 agrees at 7 bases. Per the germline V gene, CDR1 is SGHAT and CDR2 is FQNNGV. V dropped 5 bases and J dropped 8; count of bases not matched to a gene: 11. The CDR3 runs 15 residues.

This clone was found once. The V call is TRBV30, the J call TRBJ1-5, with 7 bases lining up with TRBD1. The V and J ends lost 2 bases and 6 bases, in that order; junction bases with no gene match: 7. The V gene's germline CDR1 is GTSNPN and CDR2 SVGIG (reference sequence). This CDR3 region has 14 residues. This CDR3 is CAWSRQGFGQPQHF. In nucleotides, the CDR3 is TGTGCCTGGAGTCGACAGGGATTCGGTCAGCCCCAGCATTTT.

V and J are TRBV29-1 and TRBJ1-1; 7 bases agree with TRBD1. The germline V gene has CDR1 SQVTM and CDR2 ANQGSEA. This CDR3 is built from 13 residues. With V trimmed by 6 bases and J by 0 bases, 4 bases remained unmatched. CDR3 sequence (DNA): TGCAGCGTGGGACAGAGGATGAACACTGAAGCTTTCTTT. Protein sequence: CSVGQRMNTEAFF.

V usage is TRBV27 and J usage is TRBJ2-1; 7 bases agree with TRBD2. CDR3 length: 13 residues. V shed 4 bases and J 3 bases; nucleotides not matched to a gene: 0. From germline, CDR1 is MNHEY and CDR2 SMNVEV (reference sequence). The CDR3 protein is CASSWEGYNEQFF. The CDR3, as DNA: TGTGCCAGCAGTTGGGAGGGCTACAATGAGCAGTTCTTC.

The chain recombines TRBV25-1 with TRBJ1-5, with D unclear. There are 15 residues in the CDR3. Germline assignment: CDR1 MGHDK and CDR2 SYGVNS. V was clipped by 4 bases and J by 2 bases, with 12 bases between them. The CDR3 loop reads CASSAGGPGNQPQHF. Written as DNA, the CDR3 is TGTGCCAGCAGTGCGGGAGGGCCAGGCAATCAGCCCCAGCATTTT.

The V gene is TRBV7-8, the J gene TRBJ1-2; TRBD1 aligns across 12 bases. The CDR3 contains 19 residues. The V and J ends lost 5 bases and 3 bases, in that order; junction bases with no gene match: 16. Germline CDR1 and CDR2: SGHVS and FQNEAQ. The CDR3 DNA sequence: TGTGCCAGCAGCGAACGCAGAGCGGGACAGGGGGCCACGGACTATGGCTACACCTTC. It yields the protein CASSERRAGQGATDYGYTF.

The genes are TRBV28 and TRBJ1-4, with TRBD1 matching 10 bases. V lost 1 base, J lost 3 bases, and 5 bases stayed unmatched. The CDR3 sequence is 17 residues long. Germline CDR1 MDHEN, CDR2 SYDVKM. The CDR3 nucleotides read TGTGCCAGCAGTTTATTTATTGGGACAGGGGCTAATGAAAAACTGTTTTTT. Amino acids: CASSLFIGTGANEKLFF.

V and J are TRBV6-1 and TRBJ1-2, with D possibly TRBD1 on 5 matching bases. CDR3 length equals 13 residues. Germline loops: CDR1 MNHNS, CDR2 SASEGT. V was cut by 4 bases and J by 1 base, with 7 bases left in between. CDR3 nucleotides: TGTGCCAGCAGTGGACAGATTAACTATGGCTACACCTTC. Translating gives CASSGQINYGYTF.

J is TRBJ2-3 and V is TRBV2; no reliable D call. The CDR3 is made up of 16 amino acids. The germline V gene encodes CDR1 SNHLY and CDR2 FYNNEI. V lost 0 bases and J lost 2, with 12 bases in between. CDR3: CASSEAGPLYTDTQYF. DNA for the CDR3: TGTGCCAGCAGTGAAGCGGGCCCGCTGTACACAGATACGCAGTATTTT.